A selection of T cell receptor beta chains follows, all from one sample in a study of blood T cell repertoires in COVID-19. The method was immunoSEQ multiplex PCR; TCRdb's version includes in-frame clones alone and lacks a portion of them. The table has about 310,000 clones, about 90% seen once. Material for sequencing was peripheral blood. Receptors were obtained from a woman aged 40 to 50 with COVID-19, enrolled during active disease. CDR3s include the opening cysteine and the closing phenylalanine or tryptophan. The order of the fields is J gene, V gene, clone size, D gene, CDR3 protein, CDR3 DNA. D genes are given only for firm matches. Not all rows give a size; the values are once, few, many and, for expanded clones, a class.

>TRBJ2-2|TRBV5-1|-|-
CASSLGDSVGGELFF
TGCGCCAGCAGCTTGGGAGACAGTGTCGGGGGGGAGCTGTTTTTT
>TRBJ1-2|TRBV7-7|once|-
CASSPLGIGDYGYTF
TGTGCTAGCAGCCCCCTGGGGATAGGGGACTATGGCTACACCTTC
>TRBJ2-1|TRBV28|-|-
CASSFQGRGNEQFF
TGTGCCAGCAGTTTTCAGGGAAGGGGTAATGAGCAGTTCTTC
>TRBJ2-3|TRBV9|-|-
CASSVSPQGGTDTQYF
TGTGCCAGCAGCGTATCCCCTCAAGGGGGCACAGATACGCAGTATTTT
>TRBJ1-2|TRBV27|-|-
CASSTPLGGGETF
TGTGCCAGCAGTACCCCATTGGGGGGAGGAGAGACCTTC
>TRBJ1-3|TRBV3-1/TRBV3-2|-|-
CASSQESQGNTIYF
TGTGCCAGCAGCCAAGAGTCCCAGGGAAACACCATATATTTT
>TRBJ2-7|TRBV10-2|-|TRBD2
CASFRGGPSYEQYF
TGCGCCAGCTTTCGGGGGGGGCCCTCCTACGAGCAGTACTTC
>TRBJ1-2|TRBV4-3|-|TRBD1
CASSQGTGEYGYTF
TGCGCCAGCAGCCAAGGTACAGGGGAGTATGGCTACACCTTC
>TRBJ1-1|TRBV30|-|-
CAWSLTWRDTEAFF
TGTGCCTGGAGTTTGACGTGGAGGGACACTGAAGCTTTCTTT
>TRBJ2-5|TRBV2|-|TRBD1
CASSPTGTGLGETQYF
TGTGCCAGCAGTCCTACCGGGACAGGGTTGGGGGAGACCCAGTACTTC
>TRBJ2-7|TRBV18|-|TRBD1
CASSPPTGSLRGSYEQYF
TGTGCCAGCTCACCTCCGACAGGGTCCCTACGAGGTTCCTACGAGCAGTACTTC
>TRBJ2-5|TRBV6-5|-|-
CASRKVAQETQYF
TGTGCCAGCAGAAAAGTAGCGCAAGAGACCCAGTACTTC
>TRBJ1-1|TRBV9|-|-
CASSVAPLVNTEAFF
TGTGCCAGCAGCGTAGCCCCACTGGTGAACACTGAAGCTTTCTTT
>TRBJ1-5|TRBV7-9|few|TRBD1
CASSLAAGGQPQHF
TGTGCCAGCAGCTTAGCCGCAGGGGGGCAGCCCCAGCATTTT
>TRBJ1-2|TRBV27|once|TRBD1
CASSFGTGVSGYTF
TGTGCCAGCAGTTTTGGGACAGGGGTTTCTGGCTACACCTTC
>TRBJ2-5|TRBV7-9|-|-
CASRGSRETQYF
TGTGCCAGCAGGGGGAGTAGGGAGACCCAGTACTTC
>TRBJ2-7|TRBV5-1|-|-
CASRRSSVEDEQYF
TGCGCCAGCCGGAGAAGTAGTGTTGAAGACGAGCAGTACTTC
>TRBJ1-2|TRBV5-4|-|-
CASYAGGAADYGYTF
TGTGCCAGCTACGCGGGGGGCGCAGCGGACTATGGCTACACCTTC
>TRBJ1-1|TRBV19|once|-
CASSIDRQGGLPNTEAFF
TGTGCCAGTAGTATAGATCGGCAGGGTGGTCTTCCGAACACTGAAGCTTTCTTT
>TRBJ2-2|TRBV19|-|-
CASSISRVTGELFF
TGTGCCAGTAGTATATCCAGGGTAACCGGGGAGCTGTTTTTT
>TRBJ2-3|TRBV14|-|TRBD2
CASSQSLAGDTQYF
TGTGCCAGCAGCCAATCACTAGCGGGAGATACGCAGTATTTT
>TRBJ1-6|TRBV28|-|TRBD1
CASSLARQGTNSPLHF
TGTGCCAGCAGTTTGGCTAGACAGGGAACAAATTCACCCCTCCACTTT
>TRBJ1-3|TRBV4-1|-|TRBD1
CASSGRQGSSGNTIYF
TGCGCCAGCAGCGGACGACAGGGGAGCTCTGGAAACACCATATATTTT
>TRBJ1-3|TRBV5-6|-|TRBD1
CASSLGDSGNTIYF
TGTGCCAGCAGCTTGGGGGACAGCGGAAACACCATATATTTT
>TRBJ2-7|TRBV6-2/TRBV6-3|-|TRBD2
CASSYGTSGRSYEQYF
TGTGCCAGCAGTTACGGGACTAGCGGGAGATCCTACGAGCAGTACTTC
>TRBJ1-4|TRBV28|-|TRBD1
CASSLRTGGRDEKLFF
TGTGCCAGCAGTTTGAGGACAGGGGGCCGGGATGAAAAACTGTTTTTT
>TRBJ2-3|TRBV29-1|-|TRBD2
CSGYVRTSGSSDTQYF
TGCAGCGGTTACGTAAGGACTAGCGGGAGTTCAGATACGCAGTATTTT
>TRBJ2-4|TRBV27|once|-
CASSLSPDRLAKNIQYF
TGTGCCAGCAGTTTATCCCCCGACAGATTAGCCAAAAACATTCAGTACTTC
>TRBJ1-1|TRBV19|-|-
CASKGGGRANTEAFF
TGTGCCAGTAAAGGGGGTGGCAGGGCGAACACTGAAGCTTTCTTT
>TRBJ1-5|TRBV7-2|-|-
CASSLMDSNQPQHF
TGTGCCAGCAGCCTCATGGACAGTAATCAGCCCCAGCATTTT
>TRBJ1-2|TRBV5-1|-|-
CASSTTGNYGYTF
TGCGCCAGCAGCACAACAGGGAACTATGGCTACACCTTC
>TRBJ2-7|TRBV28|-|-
CASSQQSDEQYF
TGTGCCAGCAGCCAACAATCTGACGAGCAGTACTTC
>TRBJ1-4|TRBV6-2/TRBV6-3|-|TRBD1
CASSSGGELFF
TGTGCCAGCAGTTCAGGGGGTGAACTGTTTTTT
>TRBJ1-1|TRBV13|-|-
CASSLGAEAFF
TGTGCCAGCAGCTTAGGCGCTGAAGCTTTCTTT
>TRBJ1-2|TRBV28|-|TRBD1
CASSLRQGIHFGYTF
TGTGCCAGCAGTCTAAGACAGGGAATTCATTTTGGCTACACCTTC
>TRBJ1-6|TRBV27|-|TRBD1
CASSLIRTGRNSPLHF
TGTGCCAGCAGTCTCATCCGGACAGGTCGGAATTCACCCCTCCACTTT
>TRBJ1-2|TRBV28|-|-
CASIARGYGYTF
TGTGCCAGCATCGCTAGAGGGTATGGCTACACCTTC
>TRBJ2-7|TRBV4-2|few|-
CASSFAGSGSYEQYF
TGTGCCAGCAGCTTTGCAGGTTCAGGCTCCTACGAGCAGTACTTC
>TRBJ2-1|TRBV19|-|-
CASSIRVPSNSPANEQFF
TGTGCCAGTAGTATCCGGGTCCCCTCTAATAGCCCCGCCAATGAGCAGTTCTTC
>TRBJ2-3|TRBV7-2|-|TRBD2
CASSPYAGGPTDTQYF
TGTGCCAGCAGTCCGTATGCGGGAGGGCCGACAGATACGCAGTATTTT
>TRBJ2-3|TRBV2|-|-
CASSAPTGFTDAQYF
TGTGCCAGCAGTGCCCCGACAGGTTTCACAGATGCGCAGTATTTT
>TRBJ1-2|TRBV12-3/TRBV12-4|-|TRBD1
CASSFSGGGYTF
TGTGCCAGCAGTTTTTCAGGGGGTGGCTACACCTTC
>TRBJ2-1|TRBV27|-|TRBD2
CASSSAASGGRNEQFF
TGTGCCAGCAGTTCAGCCGCTAGCGGGGGCCGCAATGAGCAGTTCTTC
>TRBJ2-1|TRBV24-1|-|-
CATSDPRSSWYEQFF
TGTGCCACCAGTGACCCCAGATCTAGCTGGTATGAGCAGTTCTTC
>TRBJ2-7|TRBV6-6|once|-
CASSYSYRDDYEQYF
TGTGCCAGCAGTTACTCTTACAGGGATGACTACGAGCAGTACTTC
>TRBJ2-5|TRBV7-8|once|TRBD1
CASRLGTAEETQYF
TGTGCCAGCAGACTAGGGACAGCTGAAGAGACCCAGTACTTC
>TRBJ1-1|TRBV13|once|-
CASSLGRNIHEAFF
TGTGCCAGCAGCTTGGGCAGGAATATCCATGAAGCTTTCTTT
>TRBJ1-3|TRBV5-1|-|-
CASRLTDPGNTIYF
TGCGCCAGCAGACTGACAGACCCAGGAAACACCATATATTTT
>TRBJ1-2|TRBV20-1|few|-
CSARSDYGYTF
TGCAGTGCTAGAAGCGACTATGGCTACACCTTC
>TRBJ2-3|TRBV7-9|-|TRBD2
CASSLLAGKTDTQYF
TGTGCCAGCAGCTTGCTAGCGGGGAAAACAGATACGCAGTATTTT
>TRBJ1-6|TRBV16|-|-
CASSQGTQGPNSPLHF
TGTGCCAGCAGCCAAGGCACCCAGGGGCCGAATTCACCCCTCCACTTT
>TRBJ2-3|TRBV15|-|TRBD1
CATSRGTGSTDTQYF
TGTGCCACCAGCAGAGGGACAGGGAGCACAGATACGCAGTATTTT
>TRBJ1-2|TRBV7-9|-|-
CASSRATELASYTF
TGTGCCAGCAGCAGGGCAACAGAGCTTGCTAGCTACACCTTC
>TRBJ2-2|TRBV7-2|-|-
CASSLYSGNTGELFF
TGTGCCAGCAGCTTGTATTCGGGGAACACCGGGGAGCTGTTTTTT
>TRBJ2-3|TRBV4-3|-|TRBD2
CASSQQAGGSTDTQYF
TGCGCCAGCAGCCAACAAGCGGGGGGTAGCACAGATACGCAGTATTTT
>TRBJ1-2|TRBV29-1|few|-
CSVASGWDGYTF
TGCAGCGTCGCCTCCGGGTGGGATGGCTACACCTTC
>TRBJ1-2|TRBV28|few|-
CASSFRGGYTF
TGTGCCAGCAGTTTCAGGGGAGGCTACACCTTC
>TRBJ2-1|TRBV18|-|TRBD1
CASSPGQEQFF
TGTGCCAGCTCACCGGGACAGGAGCAGTTCTTC
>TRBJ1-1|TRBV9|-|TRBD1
CASSVDRGEAFF
TGTGCCAGCAGCGTAGACAGGGGAGAAGCTTTCTTT